This TCR beta chain was identified in a study of blood T cell repertoires in COVID-19. Study-level information: Sample material is recorded as cDNA or gDNA derived from T cells, B-cell-depleted T cells, or PBMCs.

This clone has a single count. Sequencing was performed with immunoSEQ multiplex PCR; in TCRdb, only in-frame clones are kept and a portion is missing. This table holds about 120,000 clones, around three quarters found once. The CDR3 extends over 17 amino acids. V trimming: 4 bases; J trimming: 1 base; junction bases outside the gene matches: 10. The germline V gene encodes CDR1 SGHRS and CDR2 YFSETQ. This rearrangement joins TRBV5-1 to TRBJ2-1; 8 bases map to TRBD2. Source material: peripheral blood. The sequence came from a man aged 40-50 years with active or convalescent COVID-19. For the CDR3, the DNA is TGCGCCAGCAGCCCTTCCCGGACTAGCCGTTCCTACAATGAGCAGTTCTTC. This codes for CASSPSRTSRSYNEQFF. Variable domain in full (rest from reference TRBV5-1 and TRBJ2-1): KAGVTQTPRYLIKTRGQQVTLSCSPISGHRSVSWYQQTPGQGLQFLFEYFSETQRNKGNFPGRFSGRQFSNSRSEMNVSTLELGDSALYLCASSPSRTSRSYNEQFFGPGTRLTVL.